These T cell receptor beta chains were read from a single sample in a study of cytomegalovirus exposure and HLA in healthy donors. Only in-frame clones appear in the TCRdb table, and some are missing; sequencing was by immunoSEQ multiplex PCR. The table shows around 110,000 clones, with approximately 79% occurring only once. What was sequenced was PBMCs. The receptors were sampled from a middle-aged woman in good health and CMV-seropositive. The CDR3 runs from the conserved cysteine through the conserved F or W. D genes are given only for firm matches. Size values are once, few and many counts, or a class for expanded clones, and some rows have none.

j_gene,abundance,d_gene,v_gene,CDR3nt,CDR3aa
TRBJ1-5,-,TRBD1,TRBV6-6,TGTGCCAGCAGGGGGAGCAGGGGGGACAATCAGCCCCAGCATTTT,CASRGSRGDNQPQHF
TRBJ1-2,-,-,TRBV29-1,TGCAGCGTTGAAGATCCGGTTAAGGGGGGGTATGGCTACACCTTC,CSVEDPVKGGYGYTF
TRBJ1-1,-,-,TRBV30,TGTGCCTGGTCGCCCGGGCAGGGAGGGATTACTGAAGCTTTCTTT,CAWSPGQGGITEAFF
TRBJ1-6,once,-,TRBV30,TGTGCCTGGACCGGGACAAACAATTCACCCCTCCACTTT,CAWTGTNNSPLHF
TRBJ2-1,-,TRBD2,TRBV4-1,TGCGCCAGCAGCCAAGATCTGGCGTCCGGGGGGTTCTACAATGAGCAGTTCTTC,CASSQDLASGGFYNEQFF
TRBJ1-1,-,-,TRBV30,TGTGCCGGAGAAGAGACCAACGCTGAAGCTTTCTTT,CAGEETNAEAFF
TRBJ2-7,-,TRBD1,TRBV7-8,TGTGCCAGCAGCGCGGGACAGGGGAACTACGAGCAGTACTTC,CASSAGQGNYEQYF
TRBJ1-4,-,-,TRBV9,TGTGCCAGCAGCCCCTCAGCAACTAATGAAAAACTGTTTTTT,CASSPSATNEKLFF
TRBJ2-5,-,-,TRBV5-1,TGCGCCAGCAGCTGGAGAGGGACGGGGGAAGAGACCCAGTACTTC,CASSWRGTGEETQYF
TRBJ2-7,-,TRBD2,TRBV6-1,TGTGCCAGCAGTGGGGGACTAGCGGGGGCCTACGAGCAGTACTTC,CASSGGLAGAYEQYF
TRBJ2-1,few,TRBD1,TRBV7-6,TGTGCCAGCAGCTTACGGCAGGGGGCATGGAATGAGCAGTTCTTC,CASSLRQGAWNEQFF
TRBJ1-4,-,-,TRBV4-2,TGTGCCAGCAGCCAAGACTTGAGGGTCGGTGAAAAACTGTTTTTT,CASSQDLRVGEKLFF
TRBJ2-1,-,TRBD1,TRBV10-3,TGTGCCATCAGCAACGACAGGGGTCCTTACAATGAGCAGTTCTTC,CAISNDRGPYNEQFF
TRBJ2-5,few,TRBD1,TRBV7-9,TGTGCCAGCAGCCGTGACAGGGTCCAAGAGACCCAGTACTTC,CASSRDRVQETQYF
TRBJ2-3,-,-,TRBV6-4,TGTGCCAGCAGTGGGGCGGGGGCCACAGATACGCAGTATTTT,CASSGAGATDTQYF
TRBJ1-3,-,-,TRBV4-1,TGCGCCAGCAGCCAAGTCCAGGGATCTGGAAACACCATATATTTT,CASSQVQGSGNTIYF
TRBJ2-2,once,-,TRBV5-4,TGTGCCAGCAGCCTAGGGACATTCACCGGGGAGCTGTTTTTT,CASSLGTFTGELFF
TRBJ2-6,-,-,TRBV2,TGTGCCACCGGGACTTCACGCTCTGGGGCCAACGTCCTGACTTTC,CATGTSRSGANVLTF
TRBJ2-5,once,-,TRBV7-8,TGTGCCAGCAGCCCCGTCGGGACCCAGTACTTC,CASSPVGTQYF
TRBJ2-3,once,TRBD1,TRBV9,TGTGCCAGCAGCGCGACAGGGTTCACAGATACGCAGTATTTT,CASSATGFTDTQYF
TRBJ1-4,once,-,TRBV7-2,TGTGCCAGCAGCTTAGACTCAGCGCGGGGAAAACTGTTTTTT,CASSLDSARGKLFF
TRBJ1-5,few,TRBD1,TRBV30,TGTGCCTGGAATACAGGGGGCGGTCAGCCCCAGCATTTT,CAWNTGGGQPQHF
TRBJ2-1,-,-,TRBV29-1,TGCAGCACAAACTCCTACAATGAGCAGTTCTTC,CSTNSYNEQFF
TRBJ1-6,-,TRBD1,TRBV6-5,TGTGCCAGCAGACGGGACAGGAATAATTCACCCCTCCACTTT,CASRRDRNNSPLHF
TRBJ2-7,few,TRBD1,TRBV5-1,TGCGCCAGCAGCGTATCGACAGGGTGGTCCTACGAGCAGTACTTC,CASSVSTGWSYEQYF
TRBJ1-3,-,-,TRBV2,TGTGCCAGCAAAAGGGGAATTGGAGGAAACACCATATATTTT,CASKRGIGGNTIYF
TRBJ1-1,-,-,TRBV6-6,TGTGCCAGCAGCCTAATCGGGAACACTGAAGCTTTCTTT,CASSLIGNTEAFF
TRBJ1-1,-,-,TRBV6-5,TGTGCCAGCAGCCTAAGTGGGGGGAGCACTGAAGCTTTCTTT,CASSLSGGSTEAFF
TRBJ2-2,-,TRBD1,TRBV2,TGTGCCAGCAGAGGGCAGGGGGTGAACACCGGGGAGCTGTTTTTT,CASRGQGVNTGELFF
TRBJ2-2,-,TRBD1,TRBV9,TGTGCCAGCAGCGGGGGACAGGTTAACACCGGGGAGCTGTTTTTT,CASSGGQVNTGELFF
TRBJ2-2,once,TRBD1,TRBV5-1,TGCGCCAGCAGCGTCCAGGGGGCGCAGGAGCTGTTTTTT,CASSVQGAQELFF
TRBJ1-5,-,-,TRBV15,TGTGCCACCAGCAGATCCTATGGGGGGACTCAGCCCCAGCATTTT,CATSRSYGGTQPQHF
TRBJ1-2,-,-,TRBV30,TGTGCCTGGAGTGCAGGATATGGCTACACCTTC,CAWSAGYGYTF
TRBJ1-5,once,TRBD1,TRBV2,TGTGCCAGCAGCATTAACAGGGGGGAGCAGCCCCAGCATTTT,CASSINRGEQPQHF
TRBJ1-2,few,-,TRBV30,TGTGCCTGGAGCTATGGCGCTCCGCGGGTGAATGGCTACACCTTC,CAWSYGAPRVNGYTF
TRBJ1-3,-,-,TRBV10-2,TGCGCCAGCACCCGAGGTAGAGATGGAAACACCATATATTTT,CASTRGRDGNTIYF
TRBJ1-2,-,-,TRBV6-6,TGTGCCAGCAGTGGGGCAGGAGTAAACTATGGCTACACCTTC,CASSGAGVNYGYTF
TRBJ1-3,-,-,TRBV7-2,TGTGCCAGCAGCTTATCGGGGAATGGAAACACCATATATTTT,CASSLSGNGNTIYF
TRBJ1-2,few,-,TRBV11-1,TGTGCCAGCACCTCAGGGCCAGGCAACTATGGCTACACCTTC,CASTSGPGNYGYTF
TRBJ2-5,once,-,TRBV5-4,TGTGCCAGCAGCCACCCGGCGGGACGGGAGACCCAGTACTTC,CASSHPAGRETQYF
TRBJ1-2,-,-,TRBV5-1,TGCGCCAGCAGCTTGGGTCAGGGTAACTATGGCTACACCTTC,CASSLGQGNYGYTF
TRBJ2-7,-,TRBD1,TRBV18,TGTGCCAGCGCCAAGGGACAGGGGATTTACGAGCAGTACTTC,CASAKGQGIYEQYF
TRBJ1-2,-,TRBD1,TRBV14,TGTGCCAGCAGTGACTTGACAGGGAATAGCTACACCTTC,CASSDLTGNSYTF
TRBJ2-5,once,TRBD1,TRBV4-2,TGTGCCAGCAGCCAAGATCTGGGGGCGACAGGGCGTGGGACCCAGTACTTC,CASSQDLGATGRGTQYF
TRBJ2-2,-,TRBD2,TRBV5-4,TGTGCCAGCAGCTCCGGGGGACTAGTAATCCGGGAGCTGTTTTTT,CASSSGGLVIRELFF